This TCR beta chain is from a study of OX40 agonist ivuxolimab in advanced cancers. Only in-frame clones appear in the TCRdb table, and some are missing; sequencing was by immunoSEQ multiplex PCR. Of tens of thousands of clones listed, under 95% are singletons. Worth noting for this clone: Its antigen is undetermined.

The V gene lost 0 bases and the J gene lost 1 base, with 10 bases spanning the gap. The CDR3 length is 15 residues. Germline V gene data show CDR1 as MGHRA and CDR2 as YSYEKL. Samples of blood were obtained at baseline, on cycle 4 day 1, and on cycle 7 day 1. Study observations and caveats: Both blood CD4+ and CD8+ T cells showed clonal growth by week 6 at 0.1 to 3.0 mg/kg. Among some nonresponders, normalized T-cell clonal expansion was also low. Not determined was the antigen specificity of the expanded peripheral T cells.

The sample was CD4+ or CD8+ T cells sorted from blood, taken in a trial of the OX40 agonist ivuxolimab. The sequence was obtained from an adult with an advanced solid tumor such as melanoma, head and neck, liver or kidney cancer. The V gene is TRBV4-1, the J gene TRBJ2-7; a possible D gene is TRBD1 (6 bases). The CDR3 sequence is CASSQEDRSSYEQYF. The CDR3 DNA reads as TGCGCCAGCAGCCAAGAAGACAGGTCATCCTACGAGCAGTACTTC.